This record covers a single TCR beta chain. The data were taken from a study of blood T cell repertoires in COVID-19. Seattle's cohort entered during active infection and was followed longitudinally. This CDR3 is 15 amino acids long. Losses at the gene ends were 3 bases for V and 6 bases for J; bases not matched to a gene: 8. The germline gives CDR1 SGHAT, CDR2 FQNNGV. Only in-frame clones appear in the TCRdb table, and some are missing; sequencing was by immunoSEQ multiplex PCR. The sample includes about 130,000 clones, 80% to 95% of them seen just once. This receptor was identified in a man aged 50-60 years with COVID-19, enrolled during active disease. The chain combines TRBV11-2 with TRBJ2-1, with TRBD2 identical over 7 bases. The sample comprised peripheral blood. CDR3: CASSFGGGIANEQFF. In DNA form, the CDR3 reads TGTGCCAGCAGCTTTGGGGGAGGGATCGCCAATGAGCAGTTCTTC.